A selection of T cell receptor beta chains follows, all from one sample in a study of blood T cell repertoires in COVID-19. Method: immunoSEQ multiplex PCR; TCRdb's copy keeps in-frame clones and lacks some. The sample yields about 190,000 clones, around 80% seen once. Sample: peripheral blood. Receptors originate from a man aged 55 to 70 with acute or convalescent COVID-19. Both conserved end residues are part of each CDR3. The D gene is left open where the match is weak. Not all rows give a size; the values are once, few, many and, for expanded clones, a class.

J gene,V gene,clone size,D gene,CDR3 DNA,CDR3 protein
TRBJ2-7,TRBV4-3,medium-sized,-,TGCGCCAGCAGCCAAGATCCCCAAAACTCCTACGAGCAGTACTTC,CASSQDPQNSYEQYF
TRBJ2-1,TRBV19,once,TRBD2,TGTGCCAGTAGTATAGGATCGGCGGGAGTCGGCAATGAGCAGTTCTTC,CASSIGSAGVGNEQFF
TRBJ1-5,TRBV7-2,-,-,TGTGCCAGCAGCTTAGCGTATAATCCGAATCAGCCCCAGCATTTT,CASSLAYNPNQPQHF
TRBJ2-1,TRBV7-3,once,-,TGTGCCAGCAGCTTAGGTCCGGGGTACTCCTACAATGAGCAGTTCTTC,CASSLGPGYSYNEQFF
TRBJ2-1,TRBV15,-,-,TGTGCCACCAGCAGAGGATCGGCGGAGAGATCCTACAATGAGCAGTTCTTC,CATSRGSAERSYNEQFF
TRBJ1-2,TRBV12-1,-,-,-,CASSFFATGSNYGYTF
TRBJ2-3,TRBV5-1,-,TRBD2,TGCGCCAGCAGCTTCCCGGGACTAGCGATCGACGCAGATACGCAGTATTTT,CASSFPGLAIDADTQYF
TRBJ2-7,TRBV7-9,-,TRBD1,TGTGCCAGCAGCTTAACAGGGGCGACCTACGAGCAGTACTTC,CASSLTGATYEQYF
TRBJ2-1,TRBV24-1,-,-,TGTGCCACCAGTGATTCCCCGTCGGGGATTGGTGAGCAGTTCTTC,CATSDSPSGIGEQFF
TRBJ2-7,TRBV2,few,TRBD1,TGTGCCAGCAGTTCAGGACAGGCCCCCTACGAGCAGTACTTC,CASSSGQAPYEQYF
TRBJ2-7,TRBV2,-,TRBD1,TGTGCCAGCCAAGAGGGACAGGGGGTAGGGGAGCAGTACTTC,CASQEGQGVGEQYF
TRBJ2-1,TRBV6-6,once,TRBD2,TGTGCCAGCACGATTAGCGGGGGAGACAATGAGCAGTTCTTC,CASTISGGDNEQFF
TRBJ2-5,TRBV6-2/TRBV6-3,-,-,TGTGCCAGCAGTTATCTGTCTGGAATGCCAGGGACCCAGTACTTC,CASSYLSGMPGTQYF
TRBJ2-1,TRBV7-3,-,TRBD2,TGTGCCAGCAGCTACGGGCTAGCGGGGAGGAATGAGCAGTTCTTC,CASSYGLAGRNEQFF
TRBJ2-1,TRBV5-1,few,-,TGCGCCAGCAGTCTTAGGGGGGGCCCCAATGAGCAGTTCTTC,CASSLRGGPNEQFF
TRBJ1-2,TRBV2,-,TRBD1,TGTGCCAGCAGTCAGTACCGACCGGGACAGGGAGGCTATGGCTACACCTTC,CASSQYRPGQGGYGYTF
TRBJ2-3,TRBV24-1,-,-,TGTGCCACCAGTGGTAATACAGATACGCAGTATTTT,CATSGNTDTQYF
TRBJ2-1,TRBV19,-,-,TGTGCCAGTAGTATGTCCCGGGGCTACAATGAGCAGTTCTTC,CASSMSRGYNEQFF
TRBJ1-3,TRBV9,-,-,TGTGCCAGCAGCGTATGGTCAGGGTCTGGAAACACCATATATTTT,CASSVWSGSGNTIYF
TRBJ1-4,TRBV5-1,once,TRBD1,TGCGCCAGCAGCGCGCAGGGACAGGGAGCTGAAAAACTGTTTTTT,CASSAQGQGAEKLFF
TRBJ1-4,TRBV29-1,-,TRBD1,TGCAGCGTTAGCAGACAGGGTGGCGAAAAACTGTTTTTT,CSVSRQGGEKLFF
TRBJ2-7,TRBV2,-,-,TGTGCCAGCAGTGAAGAGCCGGGGTACTACGAGCAGTACTTC,CASSEEPGYYEQYF
TRBJ2-7,TRBV2,-,TRBD1,TGTGCCAGCAGGAGAATGGGACAGGGAAACTACGAGCAGTACTTC,CASRRMGQGNYEQYF
TRBJ1-1,TRBV4-1,-,TRBD1,TGCGCCAGCAGCCAAGCCCTGAGGGACAGGGGGCGAGTAAGTGAAGCTTTCTTT,CASSQALRDRGRVSEAFF
TRBJ2-3,TRBV5-6,-,TRBD1,TGTGCCAGCAGCTTATTCGACAGGGGCACAGATACGCAGTATTTT,CASSLFDRGTDTQYF
TRBJ1-5,TRBV11-2,-,-,TGTGCCAGCAGCTTAGAAGGAGGGGCAGGCAATCAGCCCCAGCATTTT,CASSLEGGAGNQPQHF
TRBJ2-1,TRBV9,few,TRBD2,TGTGCCAGCAGCGTAGCAGAGACTAGCGGTCATGAGCAGTTCTTC,CASSVAETSGHEQFF
TRBJ2-7,TRBV5-4,-,-,TGTGCCAGCAGCTTGCTCCCCCCGACAGGACATATGGCCTACGAGCAGTACTTC,CASSLLPPTGHMAYEQYF
TRBJ1-2,TRBV21-1,-,-,TGTGCCAGCAGCAAAACCGGACAGGGGGCGATCCGCCATGGCTACACCTTC,CASSKTGQGAIRHGYTF
TRBJ1-2,TRBV29-1,-,-,TGCAGCGTTTCCCGGGGGGGGGTCTTTGGCTACACCTTC,CSVSRGGVFGYTF
TRBJ1-1,TRBV5-1,-,-,TGCGCCAGCAGCTTGGGACAGCTTGAAGCTTTCTTT,CASSLGQLEAFF
TRBJ1-6,TRBV6-5,-,-,TGTGCCAGCAGTTTACAGGGACCTCTTTATTCACCCCTCCACTTT,CASSLQGPLYSPLHF
TRBJ2-2,TRBV15,-,TRBD2,TGTGCCACCAGCAGAGCAGCACTAGCGGGAGGACTAACCGGGGAGCTGTTTTTT,CATSRAALAGGLTGELFF
TRBJ2-3,TRBV7-2,-,-,TGTGCCAGCAGCTTAGCCTTTACAGATACGCAGTATTTT,CASSLAFTDTQYF
TRBJ2-7,TRBV19,-,TRBD1,TGTGCCAGTAGTATAGCCGGGACAGGAAACTACGAGCAGTACTTC,CASSIAGTGNYEQYF
TRBJ2-5,TRBV5-1,-,TRBD1,TGCGCCAGCAGCTTGGGGACAGGGGCTTCTCAAGAGACCCAGTACTTC,CASSLGTGASQETQYF
TRBJ2-1,TRBV19,-,-,TGTGCCAGTAGTAGATTGGGGAGTCCCTACAATGAGCAGTTCTTC,CASSRLGSPYNEQFF
TRBJ2-1,TRBV30,-,TRBD2,TGTGCCTGGAGTGTTGCTAGCGGGAGGGACAATGAGCAGTTCTTC,CAWSVASGRDNEQFF
TRBJ2-5,TRBV11-3,few,-,TGTGCCAGCAGCTTAGATCCAGGGGAGACCCAGTACTTC,CASSLDPGETQYF